This T cell receptor beta chain originates from a study of blood T cells in healthy people across ages. Using a J-beta primer mix together with a sample-barcoded 5' primer, a second PCR was run for about 6 to 12 cycles. Each of the samples gave a minimum of 3 million paired-end reads that contained CDR3. TCRdb redid the calling of the 5' RACE reads with MiXCR, one entry per CDR3 protein. Seen here are over 1,200,000 distinct CDR3 sequences, approximately 59% observed once, and the top ten hold 5.5% to 8%. Germline CDR1 reads SQVTM; CDR2 reads ANQGSEA. Trimming took 3 bases from V and 5 from J; bases not matched to a gene: 15. This CDR3 contains 16 residues. The donors, aged roughly 6 to 100, were healthy Caucasians from Russia. Staff drew around 10 milliliters of peripheral blood from each donor.

This receptor was taken from a man younger than 35 in good health. Sequencing input: blood. The chain links TRBV29-1 to TRBJ1-2; 7 positions match TRBD1. CDR3 amino acids: CSVETRGGEFSYGYTF. CDR3 DNA: TGCAGCGTTGAGACCCGAGGGGGCGAATTTTCTTATGGCTACACCTTC.